The 7 T cell receptor beta chains below come from one sample, sequenced in a study of PD-L1 blockade in urothelial cancer (dated by TCRdb to the late 2010s). The library was obtained by the immunoSEQ multiplex PCR assay. In its TCRdb copy, this immuneACCESS table keeps in-frame sequences only and misses some clones. Where compared with another copy, unresolved V genes explain less than half of these, and the others have no known cause. The sample has around 50,000 clones on record, around 89% of them singletons. The ten largest clones represent about 2.6% of the sample. What the time point label conveys for this sample: peripheral blood 6 weeks after treatment start. This specimen was PBMCs, taken around atezolizumab (anti-PD-L1) treatment. These receptors were collected from a man in his 60s with urothelial cancer.

This clone was observed a handful of times. V usage is TRBV29-1 and J usage is TRBJ1-1; D unclear. Germline V gene sequence: CDR1 SQVTM, CDR2 ANQGSEA. The CDR3 is 10 residues long. The V end was cut by 3 bases, the J end by 8 bases, with 7 bases between. The CDR3 DNA follows: TGCAGCGTTGAGGGCAGAGAAGCTTTCTTT. Amino acids: CSVEGREAFF. The whole variable domain, remainder taken from reference TRBV29-1 and TRBJ1-1, is SAVISQKPSRDICQRGTSLTIQCQVDSQVTMMFWYRQQPGQSLTLIATANQGSEATYESGFVIDKFPISRPNLTFSTLTVSNMSPEDSSIYLCSVEGREAFFGQGTRLTVV.

J is TRBJ1-4 and V is TRBV19, with a possible D match to TRBD1 (6 bases). Germline V CDR1 and CDR2: LNHDA, SQIVND (reference sequence). Trimming took 1 base from V and 0 from J, leaving 6 bases between them. The CDR3 totals 15 residues. The CDR3 DNA sequence: TGTGCCAGTAGTATAGGACAGGCAACTAATGAAAAACTGTTTTTT. Its translation is CASSIGQATNEKLFF.

The chain links TRBV11-1 to TRBJ2-3, with TRBD2 matching 13 bases. V dropped 5 bases and J dropped 1; count of bases not matched to a gene: 12. Germline loops: CDR1 SGHAT, CDR2 FQDESV (reference sequence). The CDR3 is 19 residues long. The CDR3 protein is CASSTDVTSGGPGTDTQYF. The CDR3 DNA sequence: TGTGCCAGCAGCACAGACGTGACTAGCGGGGGGCCTGGCACAGATACGCAGTATTTT.

This chain uses TRBV7-2 with TRBJ1-5; D is ambiguous. The CDR3 contains 12 residues. Germline V lookup: CDR1 SGHTA, CDR2 FQGNSA. Deletions cut 4 bases from V and 5 bases from J, with 6 bases between. CDR3 residues: CASSSYDQPQHF. As DNA, the CDR3 is TGTGCCAGCAGCTCCTACGATCAGCCCCAGCATTTT.

CDR3 coding DNA: TGCGCCAGCAGCTTCCAGGGTGGGGCCCGAGATACGCAGTATTTT. It specifies CASSFQGGARDTQYF. The J gene is TRBJ2-3, the V gene TRBV5-1, with a possible D match to TRBD1 (5 bases). V lost 2 bases, J lost 5 bases, and 15 bases lay in between. The CDR3 extends over 15 amino acids. Germline V gives CDR1 SGHRS, CDR2 YFSETQ.

A single count supports this clone. The rearrangement uses TRBV29-1 and TRBJ1-1; D may be TRBD1 (6 bases). The CDR3 is 12 residues long. Germline lookup yields CDR1 SQVTM and CDR2 ANQGSEA. Trimming shortened V by 7 bases and J by 6 bases, and 15 bases separated the two germline ends. CDR3 nucleotide sequence: TGCAGCGGGGCGGGGGCGCGGGCTGAAGCTTTCTTT. It specifies CSGAGARAEAFF.

This clone has a single count. V gene TRBV6-4 combines with J gene TRBJ1-2; D is undetermined. Germline CDR1 and CDR2: MRHNA and SNTAGT. The length of the CDR3 is 12 residues. V shed 2 bases and J shed 3 bases, with 4 bases lying between them. CDR3 nucleotide sequence: TGTGCCAGCAGTGACACAGACTATGGCTACACCTTC. This sequence encodes CASSDTDYGYTF.